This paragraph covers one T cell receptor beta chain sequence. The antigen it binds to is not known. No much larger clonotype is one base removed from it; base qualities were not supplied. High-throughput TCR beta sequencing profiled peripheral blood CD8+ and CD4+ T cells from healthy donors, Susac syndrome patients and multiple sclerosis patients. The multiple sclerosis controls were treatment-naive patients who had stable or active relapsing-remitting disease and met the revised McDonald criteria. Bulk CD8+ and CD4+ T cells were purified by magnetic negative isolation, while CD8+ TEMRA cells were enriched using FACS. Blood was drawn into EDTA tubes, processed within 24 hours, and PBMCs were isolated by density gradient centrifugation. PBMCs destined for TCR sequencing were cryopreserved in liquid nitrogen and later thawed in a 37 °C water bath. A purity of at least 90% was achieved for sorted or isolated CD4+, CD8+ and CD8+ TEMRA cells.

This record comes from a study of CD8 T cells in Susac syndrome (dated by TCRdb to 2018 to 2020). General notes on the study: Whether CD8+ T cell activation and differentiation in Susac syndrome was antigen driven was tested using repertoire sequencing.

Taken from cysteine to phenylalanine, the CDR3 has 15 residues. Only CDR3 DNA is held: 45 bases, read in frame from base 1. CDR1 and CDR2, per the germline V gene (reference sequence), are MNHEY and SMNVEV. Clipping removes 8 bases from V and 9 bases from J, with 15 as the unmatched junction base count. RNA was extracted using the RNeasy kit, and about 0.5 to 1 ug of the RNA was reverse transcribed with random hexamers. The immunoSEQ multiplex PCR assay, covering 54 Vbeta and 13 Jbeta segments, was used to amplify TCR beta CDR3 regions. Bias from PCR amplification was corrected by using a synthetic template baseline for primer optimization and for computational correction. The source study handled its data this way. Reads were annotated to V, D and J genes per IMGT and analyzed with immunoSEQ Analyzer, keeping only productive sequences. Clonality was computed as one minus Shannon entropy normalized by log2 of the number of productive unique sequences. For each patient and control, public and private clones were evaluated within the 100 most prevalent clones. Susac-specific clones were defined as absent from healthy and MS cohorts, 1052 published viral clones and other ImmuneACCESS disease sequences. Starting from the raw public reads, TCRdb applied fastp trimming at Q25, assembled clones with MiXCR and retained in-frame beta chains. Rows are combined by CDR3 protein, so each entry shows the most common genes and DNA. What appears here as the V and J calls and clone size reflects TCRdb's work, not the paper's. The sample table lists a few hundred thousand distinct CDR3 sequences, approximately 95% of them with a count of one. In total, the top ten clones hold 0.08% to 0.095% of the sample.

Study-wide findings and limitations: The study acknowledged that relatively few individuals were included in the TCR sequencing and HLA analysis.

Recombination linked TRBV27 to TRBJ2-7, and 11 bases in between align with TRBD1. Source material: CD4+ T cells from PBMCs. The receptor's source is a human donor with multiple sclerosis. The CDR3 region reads CASSAFRDRGARQYF. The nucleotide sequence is TGTGCCAGCTCCGCCTTCCGGGACAGGGGGGCCCGGCAGTACTTC.